This T cell receptor (beta chain) was documented in a study of cytomegalovirus exposure and HLA in healthy donors. Points from the study as a whole: Some public TCRs appeared in many individuals, while most sequences were rare.

Some clones are missing from TCRdb's copy, which holds only in-frame ones; the method was immunoSEQ multiplex PCR. The sample records fewer than 350,000 clones, approximately 90% being singletons. About this clone: Its antigen is unidentified.

The germline V gene has CDR1 SGHAT and CDR2 FQNNGV. This CDR3 has 17 residues. Trimming at V came to 5 bases and at J to 1 base, leaving 11 bases not matched to a gene. The chain links TRBV11-2 to TRBJ2-7, with 10 bases matching TRBD1. Sequencing input: PBMCs. The TCR was taken from a woman under 30 in good health and CMV-seronegative. The CDR3 is CASSDATGGFRSYEQYF. The CDR3 DNA is TGTGCCAGCAGCGATGCGACAGGGGGCTTTCGGTCCTACGAGCAGTACTTC.